This T cell receptor beta chain was captured by sequencing in a study of OX40 agonist ivuxolimab in advanced cancers. Background on the whole study: The costimulatory receptor OX40 (CD134) was targeted by ivuxolimab, a fully human IgG2 agonistic monoclonal antibody. Of the 52 patients in dose escalation, about 20 had hepatocellular carcinoma, some 15 had melanoma, 9 had renal cell carcinoma and 9 had head and neck cancer. Partial responses were achieved by three dose-escalation patients, of whom one had hepatocellular carcinoma and two had cutaneous melanoma. The purpose of peripheral TCRbeta sequencing was to test whether ivuxolimab changed TCR sequence diversity and led to clonal T-cell expansion. In the dose-escalation cohort, approximately 82% of patients were male, and the mean age was approximately 60 years with a range of roughly 23 to 79. Patients were allowed to have had prior anti-PD-1, anti-PD-L1 or anti-CTLA-4 therapy, and about 40% of the dose-escalation patients had been treated with checkpoint inhibitors. The paper covers the monotherapy dose-escalation part of the phase I ivuxolimab trial, which included N of about 50 patients. Intravenous ivuxolimab was administered to patients every 2 weeks at six dose levels: 0.01, 0.1, 0.3, 1.5, 3 and 10 mg/kg. What the work shows at the level of the full study, not this receptor alone: After ivuxolimab, expanded clones were on average more numerous among CD8+ T cells than among CD4+ T cells. Low levels of normalized T-cell clonal expansion were also shown by some nonresponding patients. At doses from 0.1 to 3.0 mg/kg, clonal expansion was seen in both CD4+ and CD8+ blood T cells between baseline and week 6. Which antigens the clonally expanded peripheral T cells were specific for was not determined. Partial responders in the 0.1-3.0 mg/kg groups had among the lowest normalized peripheral clonal expansion, especially among CD8+ T cells.

This clone appeared a single time. The specificity of this receptor is unknown. Base qualities are not recorded, but no much larger clone differs from it by a single base. Patients with autoimmune disease history or receiving systemic immunosuppression were excluded from the trial. Peripheral blood for TCR sequencing was drawn from every dose cohort at baseline, at cycle 4 day 1 and at cycle 7 day 1. The samples were drawn from a first-in-human, open-label, multicenter phase I dose-escalation trial of ivuxolimab. Adults with locally advanced or metastatic melanoma, renal cell, hepatocellular, or head and neck squamous cell carcinoma were enrolled in the trial. Before TCR sequencing, CD4+ T cells and CD8+ T cells from peripheral blood were sorted into separate populations. Genomic DNA was isolated from the sorted cells so that the TCRbeta CDR3 region could be sequenced. The immunoSEQ Assay was used for sequencing of TCRbeta CDR3 regions. This is the immuneACCESS table as TCRdb keeps it, with only in-frame sequences that have V and J called. A part of the clones is gone; compared with another copy, unresolved V genes explain less than half, and the rest is unexplained. Present in this sample are 99,000 or so clones, about four fifths of which were seen just once. Of the sample, 5.5% is held by the ten largest clones.

The sequencing here drew on CD4+ or CD8+ T cells sorted from blood, taken in a trial of the OX40 agonist ivuxolimab. The clonotype comes from an adult with an advanced solid tumor such as melanoma, head and neck, liver or kidney cancer.

Here the CDR3 is given as CASSNRTGGYGYTF. The nucleotide sequence is given as TGTGCCAGCAGCAATAGGACAGGGGGCTATGGCTACACCTTC. This chain joins TRBV7-9 to TRBJ1-2; 10 central nucleotides agree with TRBD1. The cysteine opens and the phenylalanine closes a CDR3 of 14 amino acids. The sequence is cut down to CDR3 DNA, 42 bases in frame from base 1. V ends up 5 bases short and J 4 bases short, with an unmatched junction base count of 4. CDR1 is given as SEHNR and CDR2 as FQNEAQ, both from the germline V gene (reference sequence).